This passage covers 30 T cell receptor beta chains from one sample sequenced in a study of post-analysis software for immune sequencing data. Antigens for these TCRs are unknown. Whole-study results and caveats: The five TRBV segments detected at higher frequency in patients than in controls included TRBV5-6, TRBV5-1 and TRBV20-1.

Built from TCR beta cDNA, the libraries had unique molecular identifiers in them. Via MiXCR, TCRdb re-called the PCR reads, giving one row per CDR3 protein. The sample gives over 150,000 distinct CDR3 sequences, over 25% of which show up once; about 1.6% is in the top ten. The sequenced material came from blood. The receptor source for this set is a girl aged 10 to 17 with multiple sclerosis.

The chain joins TRBV5-5 to TRBJ1-1; D is possibly TRBD1 (5 bases). CDR1 and CDR2 (germline): SGHKS, YYEKEE (reference sequence). This CDR3 has 12 residues. Trimming removed 5 bases from V and 8 bases from J, with 13 bases in between. The CDR3 sequence: CASSLRGLEAFF. In DNA form, the CDR3 reads TGTGCCAGCAGTTTGAGGGGTTTAGAAGCTTTCTTT.

This clonotype was counted at least ten times. The J gene is TRBJ2-7, the V gene TRBV5-1, with a possible D match to TRBD2 (6 bases). The CDR3 contains 14 residues. Germline assignment: CDR1 SGHRS and CDR2 YFSETQ. The germline V and J ends were trimmed by 4 bases and 2 bases, with 13 bases remaining between them. The CDR3 DNA sequence: TGCGCCAGCAGCGGGGACTTCGCTCCCTACGAGCAGTACTTC. Its protein is CASSGDFAPYEQYF.

Details on this clonotype: A read error may be the cause here, since a much bigger clone is one base away. CDR3: CATSSDWETQFF. In nucleotides, the CDR3 is TGTGCCACCAGCAGCGATTGGGAGACCCAGTTCTTC. The chain joins TRBV24-1 to TRBJ2-1; tentatively, D is TRBD2 (5 bases). This CDR3 is built from 12 residues. Germline V gene lookup returns CDR1 KGHDR and CDR2 SFDVKD. Trimming removed 7 bases from V and 13 bases from J, with 16 bases in between.

The chain combines TRBV12-3 or TRBV12-4 with TRBJ2-7, with TRBD2 identical over 11 bases. After removal of 5 bases from V and 4 bases from J, the junction contained 4 bases not matched to a gene. The CDR3 totals 14 residues. CDR3 coding DNA: TGTGCCAGCAGTACTAGCGGGAGAGGTTACGAGCAGTACTTC. Translation: CASSTSGRGYEQYF.

Only a few counts were recorded for this clonotype. The J gene is TRBJ2-7, the V gene TRBV27; D tentatively reads TRBD1 or TRBD2 (6 bases each). The CDR3 contains 15 residues. Germline CDR1 and CDR2: MNHEY and SMNVEV (reference sequence). V dropped 3 bases and J dropped 1 base, with 13 bases sitting between them. The CDR3 loop reads CASSFGGPGSYEQYF. The CDR3 DNA reads as TGTGCCAGCAGTTTTGGGGGGCCAGGGTCCTACGAGCAGTACTTC.

The chain has TRBV6-2 or TRBV6-3 and TRBJ2-4; unclear D gene. The CDR3 sequence is 17 residues long. V was pared by 0 bases and J by 0 bases, with 12 bases between. Germline CDR1 and CDR2: MNHEY and SVGEGT. The CDR3 is CASSYSSAVRAKNIQYF. The CDR3 nucleotides read TGTGCCAGCAGTTACTCGAGTGCGGTTCGAGCCAAAAACATTCAGTACTTC.

V and J are TRBV4-1 and TRBJ1-2; 9 bases agree with TRBD1. V lost 3 bases to trimming and J lost 8 bases; unmatched junction nucleotides: 25. Germline V lookup: CDR1 MGHRA, CDR2 YSYEKL. This CDR3 spans 20 amino acids. CDR3: CASSHPLGTGQGPFGTGYTF. The CDR3 DNA reads as TGCGCCAGCAGCCATCCATTGGGGACGGGACAGGGTCCTTTCGGTACGGGCTACACCTTC.

This clonotype was seen ten or more times. This chain uses TRBV20-1 with TRBJ2-1; 7 bases line up with TRBD2. Germline V gene sequence: CDR1 DFQATT, CDR2 SNEGSKA (reference sequence). The ends lost 0 bases at V and 6 bases at J; junction bases unmatched: 14. This CDR3 has 17 residues. The CDR3 protein is CSARDLSREGLSNEQFF. The CDR3 coding sequence is TGCAGTGCTAGAGATCTTTCGAGGGAGGGCCTTAGCAATGAGCAGTTCTTC.

This clonotype was recorded at least ten times. The rearrangement joins TRBV7-8 to TRBJ2-1; 10 nucleotides agree with TRBD2. Germline-derived CDR1 and CDR2 are SGHVS and FQNEAQ. V shed 5 bases and J 4 bases; nucleotides not matched to a gene: 8. This CDR3 has 16 amino acids. CDR3 DNA sequence: TGTGCCAGCAGCACACGCCCTAGCGGGAGTTACAATGAGCAGTTCTTC. Residues: CASSTRPSGSYNEQFF.

The V and J genes are TRBV11-2 and TRBJ1-6, with D possibly TRBD1 on 6 matching bases. From germline, CDR1 is SGHAT and CDR2 FQNNGV. V lost 5 bases, J lost 7 bases, and 12 bases lay in between. The CDR3 runs 14 residues. The CDR3 DNA follows: TGTGCCAGCAGCCAGGGGCGGGGCAATTCACCCCTCCACTTT. Protein sequence: CASSQGRGNSPLHF. Based on the CDR3 plus reference TRBV11-2 and TRBJ1-6, the full variable domain is EAGVAQSPRYKIIEKRQSVAFWCNPISGHATLYWYQQILGQGPKLLIQFQNNGVVDDSQLPKDRFSAERLKGVDSTLKIQPAKLEDSAVYLCASSQGRGNSPLHFGNGTRLTVT.

The sample holds a few counts of this clonotype. The chain employs TRBV3-1 and TRBJ1-1, with D unresolved. The CDR3 runs 15 residues. Looked up from germline, CDR1 is LGHDT and CDR2 is YNNKEL (reference sequence). V gave up 5 bases and J gave up 1 base, with 14 bases separating them. The CDR3 coding sequence is TGTGCCAGCAGCTTCCTGCGGGGAGCGAACACTGAAGCTTTCTTT. Translation: CASSFLRGANTEAFF.

The table lists this clonotype with many counts. J is TRBJ2-7 and V is TRBV20-1; TRBD1 or TRBD2 may be the D gene (5 bases each). CDR1 and CDR2 from the germline V gene are DFQATT and SNEGSKA (reference sequence). The CDR3 loop spans 12 amino acids. V was pared by 6 bases and J by 5 bases, with 14 bases between. CDR3 protein: CSAKGVGDEQYF. The CDR3 DNA follows: TGCAGTGCGAAAGGGGTGGGGGACGAGCAGTACTTC.

This clonotype was observed many times. V and J are TRBV6-2 or TRBV6-3 and TRBJ1-2, with a tentative D call TRBD1 (5 bases). Germline V gene lookup returns CDR1 MNHEY and CDR2 SVGEGT. Trimming took 0 bases from V and 8 from J, leaving 7 bases between them. The CDR3 spans 12 residues. The CDR3 loop reads CASSYSRDGYTF. CDR3 DNA sequence: TGTGCCAGCAGTTACTCTAGGGACGGCTACACCTTC.

A few counts support this clonotype. The chain is built from TRBV7-9 and TRBJ1-1; no clear D. The germline V and J ends were trimmed by 5 bases and 2 bases, with 9 bases remaining between them. Germline-derived CDR1 and CDR2 are SEHNR and FQNEAQ (reference sequence). There are 13 residues in the CDR3. CDR3 nucleotides: TGTGCCAGCAGCCCCCCGCCCAACACTGAAGCTTTCTTT. Its translation is CASSPPPNTEAFF.

The gene calls are TRBV28 and TRBJ1-5, with 7 bases lining up with TRBD1. The germline gives CDR1 MDHEN, CDR2 SYDVKM. Germline trimming cut 5 bases from V and 5 bases from J; bases unmatched to any gene: 6. The CDR3 runs 14 residues. CDR3 in amino acids: CASSPQGLDQPQHF. The CDR3 DNA is TGTGCCAGCAGTCCACAGGGGCTCGATCAGCCCCAGCATTTT.

The sample holds many counts of this clonotype. The chain recombines TRBV3-1 with TRBJ2-5; 9 bases are a match to TRBD2. This CDR3 region has 16 residues. V lost 5 bases, J lost 5 bases, and 12 bases stayed unmatched. The germline CDR1 and CDR2 sequences are LGHDT and YNNKEL (reference sequence). CDR3 protein: CASSFKPGTSFETQYF. CDR3 nucleotides: TGTGCCAGCAGCTTCAAACCCGGGACTAGCTTTGAGACCCAGTACTTC.

Turning to this clonotype: This may be a read error: a much more frequent sequence differs by one nucleotide. The V call is TRBV7-3, the J call TRBJ1-2; TRBD1 matches at 7 bases. This CDR3 comprises 15 residues. V was clipped by 4 bases and J by 5 bases; unmatched bases: 10. Germline V gene sequence: CDR1 SGHTA, CDR2 FQGTGA. The CDR3 DNA sequence: TGTGCCAGCAGCTGCCGAGGGACAGCTCCATATGGCTACACCTTC. It is translated as CASSCRGTAPYGYTF.

The rearrangement joins TRBV29-1 to TRBJ2-7; D is ambiguous. V lost 4 bases, J lost 5 bases, and 9 bases lay in between. Germline loops: CDR1 SQVTM, CDR2 ANQGSEA. CDR3 length: 11 amino acids. CDR3 sequence reads: CSVGSYDEQYF. The CDR3 DNA is TGCAGCGTTGGAAGTTATGACGAGCAGTACTTC.

In regard to this clonotype: Possible read error: a much larger clone is one base away. The V and J genes are TRBV7-6 and TRBJ2-1, with a possible D match to TRBD2 (5 bases). The V gene lost 5 bases and the J gene lost 2 bases, with 16 bases spanning the gap. The CDR3 extends over 16 amino acids. Germline V CDR1 and CDR2: SGHVS, FNYEAQ. The CDR3 is CASSPASGDTYNEQFF. CDR3 sequence (DNA): TGTGCCAGCAGCCCGGCAAGCGGAGATACCTACAATGAGCAGTTCTTC.

This clonotype was observed many times. The chain has TRBV5-1 and TRBJ1-1, with a possible D match to TRBD1 (5 bases). Trimming took 4 bases from V and 0 from J, leaving 16 bases between them. Germline CDR1 SGHRS, CDR2 YFSETQ. This CDR3 spans 16 amino acids. The CDR3 loop reads CASSHQSREVNTEAFF. CDR3 nucleotides: TGCGCCAGCAGCCATCAGTCCAGGGAGGTGAACACTGAAGCTTTCTTT.

The V call is TRBV7-2, the J call TRBJ2-1, with 8 bases identical to TRBD2. The ends lost 3 bases at V and 8 bases at J; junction bases unmatched: 15. Germline-derived CDR1 and CDR2 are SGHTA and FQGNSA. The CDR3 has 17 amino acids. CDR3 protein: CASSFPGSGDTRHEQFF. The CDR3 nucleotides are TGTGCCAGCAGCTTCCCGGGTAGCGGGGATACAAGGCATGAGCAGTTCTTC.

About this clonotype itself: Possible read error: a much larger clone is one base away. The chain employs TRBV4-2 and TRBJ2-5; 12 bases line up with TRBD1. Trimming took 1 base from V and 9 from J; bases not matched to a gene: 12. CDR3 length equals 17 residues. CDR1 LGHNA and CDR2 YNFKEQ come from the germline V gene. CDR3 in amino acids: CASSQVGRDRGPEAQYF. Written as DNA, the CDR3 is TGTGCCAGCAGCCAAGTCGGAAGGGACAGGGGGCCCGAGGCCCAGTACTTC.

Notes on this clonotype: A much larger clone lies one base from this, so it may be a read error. J is TRBJ2-1 and V is TRBV25-1; D unclear. Germline CDR1 is MGHDK and CDR2 is SYGVNS. The CDR3 has 14 amino acids. V lost 5 bases, J lost 3 bases, and 11 bases lay in between. CDR3 region: CASSKLSFYNEQFF. CDR3 coding DNA: TGTGCCAGCAGTAAGCTGAGCTTCTACAATGAGCAGTTCTTC.

There are many counts of this clonotype. V and J are TRBV5-1 and TRBJ2-5; D is undetermined. The V and J ends lost 0 bases and 4 bases respectively, with 10 bases between them. This CDR3 region has 14 residues. The germline gives CDR1 SGHRS, CDR2 YFSETQ. Here the CDR3 DNA reads TGCGCCAGCAGCTTGGGTGGCACCGCAGAGACCCAGTACTTC. It translates to CASSLGGTAETQYF.

J is TRBJ1-1 and V is TRBV7-2; TRBD1 might be the D (5 bases). This CDR3 is built from 16 residues. Germline CDR1 SGHTA, CDR2 FQGNSA. The V gene lost 6 bases and the J gene lost 0 bases, with 17 bases spanning the gap. The CDR3: CASRRQGFRLNTEAFF. The CDR3 nucleotides are TGTGCCAGCAGGCGCCAGGGTTTTAGGCTGAACACTGAAGCTTTCTTT. The whole variable domain, remainder taken from reference TRBV7-2 and TRBJ1-1, is GAGVSQSPSNKVTEKGKDVELRCDPISGHTALYWYRQSLGQGLEFLIYFQGNSAPDKSGLPSDRFSAERTGGSVSTLTIQRTQQEDSAVYLCASRRQGFRLNTEAFFGQGTRLTVV.

This clonotype was detected ten times or more. The CDR3 coding sequence is TGTGCCATCAGTGAGTCCAGGGACTCCTACGAGCAGTACTTC. It encodes CAISESRDSYEQYF. This chain links TRBV10-3 with TRBJ2-7, with D maybe TRBD1 (5 bases). V lost 0 bases and J lost 0, with 6 bases in between. Germline CDR1 and CDR2: ENHRY and SYGVKD. The CDR3 runs 14 residues.

In regard to this clonotype: This may be a read error, as it is one base from a much larger clone. This chain links TRBV29-1 with TRBJ1-1; 8 bases line up with TRBD1. V was clipped by 7 bases and J by 4 bases; unmatched bases: 8. The CDR3 sequence is 13 residues long. The germline V gene has CDR1 SQVTM and CDR2 ANQGSEA. CDR3: CSAAGGDSTEAFF. In DNA form, the CDR3 reads TGCAGCGCCGCAGGGGGCGACAGCACTGAAGCTTTCTTT.

In its sample, this clonotype was seen many times. V is TRBV20-1 and J is TRBJ2-7, with D hard to call. The CDR3 is made up of 11 amino acids. Trimming cost V 2 bases and J 0 bases, with 2 bases left between them. Per the germline V gene, CDR1 is DFQATT and CDR2 is SNEGSKA (reference sequence). The CDR3 bases are TGCAGTGCTAGAAGCTCCTACGAGCAGTACTTC. Its protein product is CSARSSYEQYF.

Regarding this clonotype: Relative to the germline gene, one junction end is altered; a read error may explain this. V and J are TRBV7-9 and TRBJ1-1, with TRBD1 identical over 7 bases. The CDR3 extends over 15 amino acids. Per germline, CDR1 SEHNR and CDR2 FQNEAQ (reference sequence). This CDR3 is CSSSRPTGLGTEAFF. The CDR3 nucleotides read TGTTCCAGCAGTCGCCCGACAGGGTTGGGCACTGAAGCTTTCTTT.

This clonotype was recorded a few times. The rearrangement uses TRBV5-1 and TRBJ1-1; a possible D gene is TRBD1 (5 bases). CDR3 size: 14 residues. Trimming removed 1 base from V and 3 bases from J, with 10 bases in between. The V gene's germline CDR1 is SGHRS and CDR2 YFSETQ. CDR3 protein: CASSLRAGYTEAFF. The CDR3 coding sequence is TGCGCCAGCAGCTTGAGAGCAGGGTACACTGAAGCTTTCTTT.